The clone carrying this T cell receptor (beta chain) was picked up many times. This record belongs to a study of T cell repertoires in cytomegalovirus infection. Each CDR3 protein gets one entry after TCRdb re-called the reads with MiXCR. The sample lists some 350,000 distinct CDR3 sequences; about a sixth were seen once. This CDR3 is 14 amino acids long. CDR1 SGHVS and CDR2 FQNEAQ come from the germline V gene. Trimming cost V 4 bases and J 6 bases, with 10 bases left between them. The chain joins TRBV7-8 to TRBJ1-6; D call uncertain. This clonotype was sampled from a human donor in good health (CMV status not recorded). Some clones in this sample may be carry-over from other donors' samples. Source material: PBMCs. In nucleotides, the CDR3 is TGTGCCAGCAGCTCATCCACCTCTAATTCACCCCTCCACTTT. Encoded protein: CASSSSTSNSPLHF.